This T cell receptor beta chain is drawn from a study of cytomegalovirus exposure and HLA in healthy donors. A multiplex PCR was run with 60 Vbeta primers and 13 Jbeta primers. Clones were sequenced by immunoSEQ multiplex PCR, and TCRdb holds only the in-frame ones, with some missing. In total, the table holds just over 80,000 clones. Germline trimming cut 2 bases from V and 5 bases from J; bases unmatched to any gene: 2. CDR1 and CDR2 from the germline V gene are SNHLY and FYNNEI. CDR3 size: 13 residues. This chain links TRBV2 with TRBJ1-2; 7 positions agree with TRBD1. The specimen sequenced was PBMCs. This receptor was taken from a woman aged 25 to 39 in good health and CMV-seronegative. CDR3: CASSEPTGYGYTF. The CDR3, as DNA: TGTGCCAGCAGTGAACCGACAGGGTATGGCTACACCTTC.